Sequencing of this TCR beta chain was carried out in a study of T cell responses to AZD1222 COVID-19 vaccine. Overall study results and limits: It was only after the peak T cell response that any repertoires were sampled.

The CDR3 has 15 residues. With 3 bases removed from V and 1 base from J, the gap between germline ends came to 12 bases. Germline lookup yields CDR1 LGHDT and CDR2 YNNKEL (reference sequence). For this clone: Its cognate antigen is unknown.

Measured with immunoSEQ multiplex PCR; TCRdb has only the in-frame clones, and not every one. The sample shows approximately 130,000 clones, 93% of them seen only once. The chain joins TRBV3-1 (or the pseudogene TRBV3-2) to TRBJ1-1, with D tentatively TRBD1 (6 bases). The receptor's source is an adult in good health. Specimen: peripheral blood, collected on day 0 of AZD1222 vaccination. This CDR3 is CASSHLGGRNTEAFF. CDR3 nucleotides: TGTGCCAGCAGCCATCTAGGGGGGAGGAACACTGAAGCTTTCTTT.